This record concerns one TCR beta chain sequence. Its specificity is not known. The sample originates from a study of post-analysis software for immune sequencing data. Study information: The cohort encompassed relapsing-remitting, secondary progressive and progressive-relapsing multiple sclerosis disease courses. Points from the study as a whole: Several TRBV segments (TRBV5-6, TRBV5-1 and TRBV20-1 among them) occurred more frequently in patients than in controls. By F measure, samples from a shared preparation batch strongly co-clustered. Normalized Chao1 diversity was significantly reduced in patients versus controls.

Unique molecular identifiers featured in each of the TCR beta cDNA libraries. TCRdb recomputed calls from the PCR reads with MiXCR, one row per CDR3 protein. The data show about 200,000 distinct CDR3 sequences, with 29% seen just once and roughly 3.4% held by the top ten. Germline trimming cut 2 bases from V and 0 bases from J; bases unmatched to any gene: 18. Germline loops: CDR1 MGHRA, CDR2 YSYEKL. The CDR3 sequence is 21 residues long. What was sequenced was blood. The source is a girl aged 2 to 17 with multiple sclerosis. The genes are TRBV4-1 and TRBJ1-1; 10 bases agree with TRBD1. The CDR3 protein is CASSQPGLRSRDRGVNTEAFF. The DNA for the CDR3 is TGCGCCAGCAGCCAACCCGGCCTAAGGTCCCGGGACAGGGGTGTGAACACTGAAGCTTTCTTT.